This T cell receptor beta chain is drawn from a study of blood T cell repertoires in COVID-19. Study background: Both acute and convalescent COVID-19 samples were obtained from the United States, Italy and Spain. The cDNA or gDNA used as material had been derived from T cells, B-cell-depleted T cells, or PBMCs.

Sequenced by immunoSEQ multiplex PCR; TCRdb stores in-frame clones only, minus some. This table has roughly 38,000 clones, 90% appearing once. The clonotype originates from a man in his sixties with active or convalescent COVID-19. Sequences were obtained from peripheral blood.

For the CDR3, the DNA is TGTGCCAGCAGTAACACAGGGCTCTTAAAGACCCAGTACTTC. Its translation is CASSNTGLLKTQYF. This chain links TRBV28 with TRBJ2-5; perhaps TRBD1 as D (6 bases). The germline CDR1 and CDR2 sequences are MDHEN and SYDVKM. The V end lost 5 bases, the J end lost 6 bases, and 16 bases lay between the germline ends. The CDR3 is 14 amino acids.